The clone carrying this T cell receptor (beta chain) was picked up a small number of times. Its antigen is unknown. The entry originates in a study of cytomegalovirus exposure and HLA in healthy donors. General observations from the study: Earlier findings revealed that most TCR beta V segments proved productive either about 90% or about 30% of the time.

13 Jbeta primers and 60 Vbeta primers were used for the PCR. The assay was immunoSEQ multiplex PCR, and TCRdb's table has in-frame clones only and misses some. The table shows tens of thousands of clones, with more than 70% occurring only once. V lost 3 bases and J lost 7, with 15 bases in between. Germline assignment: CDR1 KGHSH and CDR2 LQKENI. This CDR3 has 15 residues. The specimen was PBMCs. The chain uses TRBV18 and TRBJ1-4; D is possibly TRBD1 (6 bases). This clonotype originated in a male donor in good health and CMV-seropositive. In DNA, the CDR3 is TGTGCCAGCTCACCTACAGGGTTACAAGGTGAAAAACTGTTTTTT. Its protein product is CASSPTGLQGEKLFF.